This paragraph reports one TCR beta chain. These data originate in a study of sequential checkpoint blockade in melanoma. Here immunoSEQ multiplex PCR was the method, and the copy in TCRdb shows in-frame clones only, minus some. The table shows about 20,000 clones, with 82% occurring only once. The treatment: randomized to nivolumab then ipilimumab (arm A) or the reverse (arm B). CDR1 is SGHDT and CDR2 is YYEEEE in the germline V gene. Trimming removed 9 bases at V and 2 bases at J, with 11 bases between. The CDR3 has 12 residues. The receptor was isolated from a human donor with melanoma. The genes are TRBV5-6 and TRBJ2-5, with D possibly being TRBD1 (7 bases). Material: CD8+ T cells sorted from blood (inferred from file names), obtained from a patient given nivolumab and ipilimumab in sequence. DNA of the CDR3: TGTGCCACGGAGGGACAGCAAGAGACCCAGTACTTC. It codes for CATEGQQETQYF. Full variable domain (missing parts from reference TRBV5-6 and TRBJ2-5): DAGVTQSPTHLIKTRGQQVTLRCSPKSGHDTVSWYQQALGQGPQFIFQYYEEEERQRGNFPDRFSGHQFPNYSSELNVNALLLGDSALYLCATEGQQETQYFGPGTRLLVL.